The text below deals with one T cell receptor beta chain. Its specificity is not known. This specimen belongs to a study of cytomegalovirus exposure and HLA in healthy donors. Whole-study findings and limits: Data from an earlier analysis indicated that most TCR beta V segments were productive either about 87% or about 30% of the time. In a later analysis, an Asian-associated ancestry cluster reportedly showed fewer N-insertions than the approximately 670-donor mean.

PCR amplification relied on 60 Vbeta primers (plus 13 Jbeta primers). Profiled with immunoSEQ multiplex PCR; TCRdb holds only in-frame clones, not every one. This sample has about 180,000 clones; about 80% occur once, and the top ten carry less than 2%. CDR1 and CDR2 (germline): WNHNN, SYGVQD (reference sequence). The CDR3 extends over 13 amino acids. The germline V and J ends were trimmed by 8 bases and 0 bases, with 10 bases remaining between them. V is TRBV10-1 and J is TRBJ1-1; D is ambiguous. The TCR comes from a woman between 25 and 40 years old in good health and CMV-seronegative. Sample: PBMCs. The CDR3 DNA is TGCGCCAGCCCCTCGGTTATGAACACTGAAGCTTTCTTT. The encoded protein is CASPSVMNTEAFF.